The 19 T cell receptor beta chains given below trace back to one sample, sequenced in a study of shared clonotypes between healthy human individuals. Profiling relied on immunoSEQ multiplex PCR, and the TCRdb table lists in-frame clones only, not all of them. The data show roughly 1,000,000 clones, with around 82% seen just once and 0.4% to 0.55% held by the top ten. Sequencing used memory CD4+ T cells from PBMCs. Subset given: CD45RA-negative fraction. These receptors were obtained from a man younger than 35 in good health. Some clones in this sample may be carry-over from other donors' samples.

V gene TRBV5-1 combines with J gene TRBJ1-4; possible D gene TRBD1, 5 bases. CDR3 length: 14 amino acids. Trimming pared 3 bases from V and 0 bases from J, leaving 6 bases between. CDR1 is SGHRS, CDR2 YFSETQ, per germline. The CDR3 reads CASSWGSTNEKLFF. As DNA, the CDR3 is TGCGCCAGCAGCTGGGGGTCAACTAATGAAAAACTGTTTTTT. Complete variable domain (other parts from reference TRBV5-1 and TRBJ1-4): KAGVTQTPRYLIKTRGQQVTLSCSPISGHRSVSWYQQTPGQGLQFLFEYFSETQRNKGNFPGRFSGRQFSNSRSEMNVSTLELGDSALYLCASSWGSTNEKLFFGSGTQLSVL.

Ten or more counts support this clone. V usage is TRBV30 and J usage is TRBJ2-5; D not resolved. The CDR3 is made up of 11 amino acids. Trimming cost V 4 bases and J 2 bases, with 5 bases left between them. Germline CDR1 GTSNPN, CDR2 SVGIG (reference sequence). The CDR3 reads CAWTVQETQYF. The DNA of the CDR3 is TGTGCCTGGACAGTTCAAGAGACCCAGTACTTC.

About this clone itself: Other DNA sequences of this sample code for an identical CDR3. CDR3 protein: CASSFGGRSQETQYF. CDR3 DNA sequence: TGTGCCAGCAGCTTCGGGGGACGGAGCCAAGAGACCCAGTACTTC. The chain uses TRBV28 and TRBJ2-5; possibly TRBD2 for D (6 bases). Trimming pared 6 bases from V and 1 base from J, leaving 15 bases between. CDR1 is MDHEN, CDR2 SYDVKM, per germline. This CDR3 is built from 15 residues.

This sequence joins TRBV5-1 and TRBJ1-2; D gene uncertain. CDR3 size: 12 residues. The germline CDR1 and CDR2 sequences are SGHRS and YFSETQ. Trimming shortened V by 1 base and J by 6 bases, and 7 bases separated the two germline ends. CDR3 residues: CASSLQGNGYTF. CDR3 bases: TGCGCCAGCAGCTTGCAAGGAAATGGCTACACCTTC.

The genes are TRBV7-9 and TRBJ1-2; 9 bases are a match to TRBD1. Germline lookup yields CDR1 SEHNR and CDR2 FQNEAQ (reference sequence). The CDR3 has 14 residues. Germline trimming cut 6 bases from V and 3 bases from J; bases unmatched to any gene: 5. In DNA, the CDR3 is TGTGCCAGCAGGCCACAGGGGGCGGACTATGGCTACACCTTC. Protein product: CASRPQGADYGYTF. Full variable domain (remainder filled in from reference TRBV7-9 and TRBJ1-2): DTGVSQNPRHKITKRGQNVTFRCDPISEHNRLYWYRQTLGQGPEFLTYFQNEAQLEKSRLLSDRFSAERPKGSFSTLEIQRTEQGDSAMYLCASRPQGADYGYTFGSGTRLTVV.

As concerns this clone: Other DNA sequences in the sample encode the same CDR3. The chain employs TRBV20-1 and TRBJ2-5, with D unclear. Trimming pared 1 base from V and 4 bases from J, leaving 4 bases between. Germline V CDR1 and CDR2: DFQATT, SNEGSKA (reference sequence). This CDR3 region has 11 residues. CDR3 coding DNA: TGCAGTGCTAGAGCCCCAGAGACCCAGTACTTC. Translating it yields CSARAPETQYF.

The chain carries TRBV9 and TRBJ2-7; 10 bases are a match to TRBD2. V shed 0 bases and J 3 bases; nucleotides not matched to a gene: 3. CDR1 and CDR2 from the germline V gene are SGDLS and YYNGEE. The CDR3 totals 15 residues. CDR3 coding DNA: TGTGCCAGCAGCGTAGGAACTAGCGGGGACTACGAGCAGTACTTC. It is translated as CASSVGTSGDYEQYF.

CDR3 residues: CASSSPLAVSTDTQYF. DNA of the CDR3: TGTGCCAGCAGCTCACCCTTAGCGGTTAGCACAGATACGCAGTATTTT. The rearrangement joins TRBV9 to TRBJ2-3; TRBD2 might be the D (6 bases). The CDR3 is 16 amino acids. Trimming pared 4 bases from V and 0 bases from J, leaving 15 bases between. Germline values: CDR1 SGDLS, CDR2 YYNGEE.

This clone has just one count. The rearrangement uses TRBV15 and TRBJ2-5, with D maybe TRBD1 (5 bases). V was pared by 0 bases and J by 2 bases, with 16 bases between. Germline CDR1 LNHNV, CDR2 YYDKDF (reference sequence). This CDR3 has 17 amino acids. The CDR3 region is CATSRDFATAIQETQYF. The CDR3 bases are TGTGCCACCAGCAGAGATTTCGCGACAGCGATACAAGAGACCCAGTACTTC.

The CDR3 reads CASSTHRLAGGREQFF. As DNA, the CDR3 is TGTGCCAGTAGTACCCACCGACTAGCGGGAGGGAGGGAGCAGTTCTTC. The chain employs TRBV19 and TRBJ2-1; 14 positions agree with TRBD2. The CDR3 spans 16 residues. V lost 4 bases to trimming and J lost 10 bases; unmatched junction nucleotides: 9. The germline V gene has CDR1 LNHDA and CDR2 SQIVND (reference sequence).

This sequence joins TRBV28 and TRBJ1-3; 7 positions agree with TRBD1. The CDR3 has 16 amino acids. Per the germline V gene, CDR1 is MDHEN and CDR2 is SYDVKM. The V segment lost 5 bases and the J segment 2 bases; nucleotides outside the gene matches: 9. The CDR3 DNA sequence: TGTGCCAGCAGTCGCACAGGGGTTCTAACTGGAAACACCATATATTTT. Protein sequence: CASSRTGVLTGNTIYF. Complete variable domain (other parts from reference TRBV28 and TRBJ1-3): DVKVTQSSRYLVKRTGEKVFLECVQDMDHENMFWYRQDPGLGLRLIYFSYDVKMKEKGDIPEGYSVSREKKERFSLILESASTNQTSMYLCASSRTGVLTGNTIYFGEGSWLTVV.

The chain carries TRBV9 and TRBJ2-1; weak D call: TRBD2 (5 bases). Germline-derived CDR1 and CDR2 are SGDLS and YYNGEE. CDR3 size: 13 residues. Between the trimmed V and J ends, which lost 4 bases and 4 bases, there was a span of 9 bases. Written as DNA, the CDR3 is TGTGCCAGCAGCCCCCGGACTTACAATGAGCAGTTCTTC. This encodes CASSPRTYNEQFF.

This clone was counted once. This chain connects TRBV6-1 to TRBJ2-2, with TRBD2 as a possible D gene (5 bases). Germline V gene sequence: CDR1 MNHNS, CDR2 SASEGT. This CDR3 is built from 13 residues. V was trimmed by 8 bases and J by 3 bases, leaving 10 bases between them. CDR3 loop: CASGDYHTGELFF. The DNA for the CDR3 is TGTGCCAGCGGAGACTACCACACCGGGGAGCTGTTTTTT.

The chain recombines TRBV10-3 with TRBJ2-1, with D perhaps matching TRBD2 (6 bases). Trimming left V 0 bases short and J 6 bases short, with 9 bases between. CDR3 length: 14 residues. CDR1 is ENHRY and CDR2 is SYGVKD in the germline V gene. CDR3 loop: CAISESLASNEQFF. In DNA form, the CDR3 reads TGTGCCATCAGTGAGTCCCTAGCGAGCAATGAGCAGTTCTTC.

The chain joins TRBV6-6 to TRBJ2-5, with 7 bases fitting TRBD2. The CDR3 is 13 amino acids. CDR1 is MNHNY, CDR2 SVGAGI, per germline (reference sequence). V was clipped by 7 bases and J by 3 bases; unmatched bases: 5. The CDR3 nucleotides read TGTGCCAGCACCCCTCGGGGGGAAGAGACCCAGTACTTC. Protein: CASTPRGEETQYF.

The sample holds a few counts of this clone. The gene calls are TRBV5-1 and TRBJ2-3; a possible D gene is TRBD1 (6 bases). This CDR3 comprises 15 residues. Germline V gene sequence: CDR1 SGHRS, CDR2 YFSETQ. Trimming took off 0 bases at V and 2 bases at J, with 10 bases between the two ends. This CDR3 is CASSLAGETTDTQYF. Here the CDR3 DNA reads TGCGCCAGCAGCTTGGCAGGGGAAACCACAGATACGCAGTATTTT.

Only one count was recorded for this clone. CDR3 residues: CASSPNYAGANVLTF. The CDR3 nucleotides read TGTGCCAGCAGCCCTAACTATGCTGGGGCCAACGTCCTGACTTTC. J is TRBJ2-6 and V is TRBV7-3; D is unclear. The V and J ends lost 5 bases and 2 bases respectively, with 10 bases between them. Germline values: CDR1 SGHTA, CDR2 FQGTGA. This CDR3 region has 15 residues.

This chain joins TRBV2 and TRBJ2-2, with D possibly being TRBD2 (5 bases). The CDR3 covers 14 residues. Germline V CDR1 and CDR2: SNHLY, FYNNEI. V gave up 7 bases and J gave up 0 bases, with 9 bases separating them. The CDR3 coding sequence is TGTGCCAGCACGAGGGTTCCGAACACCGGGGAGCTGTTTTTT. Protein: CASTRVPNTGELFF.

Notes on this clone: This same CDR3 is encoded by further DNA sequences in the sample. CDR3 DNA: TGTGCCAGCAGTTTATGGGGAGAGACCCAGTACTTC. Translation gives CASSLWGETQYF. The gene calls are TRBV27 and TRBJ2-5; no definite D call. In germline, CDR1 is MNHEY, CDR2 SMNVEV (reference sequence). With 1 base removed from V and 4 bases from J, the gap between germline ends came to 4 bases. The CDR3 spans 12 residues.